The 21 T cell receptor beta chains listed next were all sequenced from one sample in a study of response to subunit inactivated influenza vaccine. Using its own MiXCR run on the RT-PCR reads, TCRdb lists one record per CDR3 protein. The data contain about 700,000 distinct CDR3 sequences, 12% to 15% of them singletons. This material consisted of PBMCs from blood, taken 14 to 15 days before vaccination. Receptors were obtained from a man aged 50 or older who received an inactivated influenza vaccine.

Details on this clonotype: This may be a read error: a much more frequent sequence differs by one nucleotide. The rearrangement links TRBV12-3 or TRBV12-4 to TRBJ2-7; the D is unclear. V lost 1 base, J lost 2 bases, and 9 bases lay in between. This CDR3 has 14 residues. In DNA form, the CDR3 reads TGTGCCAGCAGTTTAGGTCAGGATCCCTACGAGCAGTACTTC. This translates into CASSLGQDPYEQYF.

This chain joins TRBV10-3 and TRBJ2-3; tentative D call: TRBD2 (5 bases). V lost 3 bases and J lost 5, with 15 bases in between. Germline CDR1 reads ENHRY; CDR2 reads SYGVKD. The CDR3 is 15 amino acids. CDR3: CAISEPGNVQDTQYF. CDR3 DNA sequence: TGTGCCATCAGTGAACCGGGGAACGTTCAAGATACGCAGTATTTT.

This clonotype was detected a few times. The rearrangement uses TRBV6-5 and TRBJ2-5; D might be TRBD2 (5 bases). The CDR3 is 15 amino acids. CDR1 MNHEY and CDR2 SVGAGI come from the germline V gene. Trimming stripped 2 bases from V and 2 bases from J, with 12 bases between. The CDR3 loop is CASSYIGTGQETQYF. CDR3 DNA: TGTGCCAGCAGTTACATAGGTACGGGGCAAGAGACCCAGTACTTC.

This clonotype was recorded once. The germline gene is not matched at one end of the junction; a read error may be the cause. The rearrangement links TRBV20-1 to TRBJ2-2, with D perhaps TRBD2 (5 bases). The CDR3 is 14 amino acids. In germline, CDR1 is DFQATT, CDR2 SNEGSKA (reference sequence). CDR3 nucleotide sequence: TGCAGTGCTAGAGTTATCCCGAACACCGGGGAGCTGTCTTTT. Encoded protein: CSARVIPNTGELSF.

This clonotype was recorded at least ten times. The CDR3 reads CASSPGAAIPANYGYTF. The DNA of the CDR3 is TGTGCCAGCAGCCCAGGAGCAGCTATCCCAGCTAACTATGGCTACACCTTC. This rearrangement joins TRBV5-5 to TRBJ1-2, with unresolved D. Germline CDR1 is SGHKS and CDR2 is YYEKEE (reference sequence). The V gene lost 4 bases and the J gene lost 0 bases, with 19 bases spanning the gap. This CDR3 has 17 amino acids.

This chain uses TRBV18 with TRBJ2-3, with D possibly being TRBD1 or TRBD2 (5 bases each). The CDR3 length is 15 residues. Looked up from germline, CDR1 is KGHSH and CDR2 is LQKENI. Trimming stripped 3 bases from V and 3 bases from J, with 13 bases between. The CDR3 protein is CASSPGPQVTDTQYF. CDR3 nucleotide sequence: TGTGCCAGCTCACCGGGACCGCAAGTGACAGATACGCAGTATTTT.

As DNA, the CDR3 is TGCGCCAGCAGCCCGGGACAAGGGGGCCGTCGGACCCAGTACTTC. Amino acid sequence: CASSPGQGGRRTQYF. V and J are TRBV5-1 and TRBJ2-5, with 7 bases lining up with TRBD1. V shed 4 bases and J 7 bases; nucleotides not matched to a gene: 13. Looked up from germline, CDR1 is SGHRS and CDR2 is YFSETQ. CDR3 length: 15 amino acids.

The chain links TRBV20-1 to TRBJ1-1; 11 bases agree with TRBD1. This CDR3 is 14 amino acids long. The germline CDR1 and CDR2 sequences are DFQATT and SNEGSKA (reference sequence). The trim removed 1 base at V and 5 bases at J, leaving 3 bases unmatched. In DNA form, the CDR3 reads TGCAGTGCTAGAGCCGGGACAGGGGGTACTGAAGCTTTCTTT. Protein: CSARAGTGGTEAFF.

This clonotype appeared many times. CDR3 nucleotide sequence: TGTGCCAGCAAATCCGGGACACTTTCCTACGAGCAGTACTTC. Translated, it gives CASKSGTLSYEQYF. This chain links TRBV7-2 with TRBJ2-7, with a tentative D call TRBD1 (6 bases). Germline V gene data show CDR1 as SGHTA and CDR2 as FQGNSA. The CDR3 is 14 amino acids. Trimming cost V 7 bases and J 1 base, with 14 bases left between them.

This clonotype was observed a handful of times. The chain joins TRBV21-1 to TRBJ2-5; TRBD1 was called by the table and not checked on the DNA. TRBV21-1 is deemed a pseudogene. The CDR3 runs to 14 residues. DNA for the CDR3: TGTGCCAGCAGCACGGACAGGGCCGGAGAGACCCAGTACTTC. Translating it yields CASSTDRAGETQYF.

This clonotype has at least ten counts. The chain recombines TRBV9 with TRBJ2-3, with 8 bases lining up with TRBD1. Germline CDR1 reads SGDLS; CDR2 reads YYNGEE. CDR3 length: 16 residues. The J segment lost 5 bases and the V segment lost 0 bases, leaving 8 bases of the junction unmatched. The DNA for the CDR3 is TGTGCCAGCAGCGTAGGACAGGGGCGGAGTTTAGATACGCAGTATTTT. It codes for CASSVGQGRSLDTQYF.

The J gene is TRBJ2-2, the V gene TRBV7-8; 7 nucleotides align to TRBD1. The CDR3 is 17 amino acids. V was pared by 8 bases and J by 4 bases, with 16 bases of the junction left unmatched. The germline V gene encodes CDR1 SGHVS and CDR2 FQNEAQ. The CDR3 DNA reads as TGTGCCAGCTCCGCGAAGGGGGCGCCCGGAATCACCGGGGAGCTGTTTTTT. Its protein product is CASSAKGAPGITGELFF.

The V gene is TRBV29-1, the J gene TRBJ2-2; no definite D call. Deletions cut 3 bases from V and 0 bases from J, with 5 bases between. The CDR3 spans 13 residues. The V gene's germline CDR1 is SQVTM and CDR2 ANQGSEA. In DNA, the CDR3 is TGCAGCGTTGAGACACCGAACACCGGGGAGCTGTTTTTT. Its translation: CSVETPNTGELFF.

The table lists this clonotype with a few counts. The chain joins TRBV6-2 or TRBV6-3 to TRBJ2-1; possible D gene TRBD2, 5 bases. V gave up 2 bases and J gave up 9 bases, with 8 bases separating them. Germline values: CDR1 MNHEY, CDR2 SVGEGT. The CDR3 covers 12 residues. The CDR3 reads CASSYRGGEQFF. The CDR3 DNA follows: TGTGCCAGCAGTTACCGTGGAGGTGAGCAGTTCTTC.

In its sample, this clonotype was seen many times. This chain connects TRBV9 to TRBJ2-7; the match to TRBD2 covers 14 bases. Trimming cost V 3 bases and J 4 bases; bases outside gene matches: 3. The CDR3 is 15 amino acids. Per the germline V gene, CDR1 is SGDLS and CDR2 is YYNGEE. The CDR3 loop reads CASSAGTSGSYEQYF. For the CDR3, the DNA is TGTGCCAGCAGCGCCGGGACTAGCGGGAGTTACGAGCAGTACTTC.

The rearrangement uses TRBV12-3 or TRBV12-4 and TRBJ2-2; 9 bases align to TRBD1. V lost 8 bases to trimming and J lost 4 bases; unmatched junction nucleotides: 8. The CDR3 contains 15 residues. CDR3 DNA sequence: TGTGCCAGCCGGGGTATGACAGGGGGCACCGGGGAGCTGTTTTTT. This translates into CASRGMTGGTGELFF.

The sample holds a few counts of this clonotype. V usage is TRBV15 and J usage is TRBJ2-7, with 7 bases that match TRBD2. The ends lost 8 bases at V and 0 bases at J; junction bases unmatched: 1. The CDR3 loop spans 12 amino acids. Germline V lookup: CDR1 LNHNV, CDR2 YYDKDF (reference sequence). The CDR3 coding sequence is TGTGCCACCGGCGGGAGCTCCTACGAGCAGTACTTC. Translated: CATGGSSYEQYF.

The chain carries TRBV20-1 and TRBJ2-1; TRBD1 matches at 11 bases. V lost 5 bases to trimming and J lost 6 bases; unmatched junction nucleotides: 6. The CDR3 is made up of 14 amino acids. Germline CDR1 and CDR2: DFQATT and SNEGSKA (reference sequence). CDR3 nucleotide sequence: TGCAGTGCTGCCGGGACAGGGGGGCTCAATGAGCAGTTCTTC. This translates into CSAAGTGGLNEQFF.

The rearrangement joins TRBV4-1 to TRBJ2-7, with 13 bases matching TRBD2. Germline loops: CDR1 MGHRA, CDR2 YSYEKL. The CDR3 consists of 16 residues. Trimming at V came to 0 bases and at J to 3 bases, leaving 2 bases not matched to a gene. CDR3 nucleotide sequence: TGCGCCAGCAGCCAAGATAGGACTAGCGGGAGCTACGAGCAGTACTTC. It codes for CASSQDRTSGSYEQYF.

This clonotype was counted between two and nine times. The CDR3 DNA follows: TGTGCCAGCAGTTACTACCTTAGCTCCTACGAGCAGTACTTC. Protein: CASSYYLSSYEQYF. This chain links TRBV12-3 or TRBV12-4 with TRBJ2-7, with D unresolved. The CDR3 consists of 14 residues. With 4 bases removed from V and 0 bases from J, the gap between germline ends came to 10 bases.

This clonotype was seen only a few times. The chain uses TRBV5-6 and TRBJ1-2; D is possibly TRBD1 (5 bases). The germline CDR1 and CDR2 sequences are SGHDT and YYEEEE. V was pared by 5 bases and J by 6 bases, with 14 bases between. This CDR3 region has 13 residues. The CDR3 bases are TGTGCCAGCAGTTGGGGGGTCGGGAATGGCTACACCTTC. As protein: CASSWGVGNGYTF.